Listed below are T cell receptor beta chains from one sample, sequenced in a study of cytomegalovirus exposure and HLA in healthy donors. Sequenced by immunoSEQ multiplex PCR; TCRdb stores in-frame clones only, minus some. The sample contains 110,000 or so clones, roughly 79% of which appear only once. The specimen was PBMCs. Receptors originate from a young woman in good health and CMV-seronegative. The CDR3 runs from the conserved cysteine through the conserved F or W. The D gene is left open where the match is weak. Size is stated for part of the rows, as once, few or many counts, or as a class when the clone is expanded.

- TRBJ1-1 - TRBV7-8 TGTGCCAGCAGCCCACGTACCAGGGGTTCGAGCGCTTTCTTT CASSPRTRGSSAFF
TRBD2 TRBJ2-7 - TRBV29-1 TGCAGCGTTGAAATCCCCGGGAGGTACGAGCAGTACTTC CSVEIPGRYEQYF
TRBD2 TRBJ2-1 - TRBV5-1 TGCGCCAGCAGCTTGGCCCTAGCGGGTAACAATGAGCAGTTCTTC CASSLALAGNNEQFF
TRBD1 TRBJ2-5 - TRBV7-2 TGTGCCAGCAGTATGACAGGGCAAGAGACCCAGTACTTC CASSMTGQETQYF
- TRBJ1-1 few TRBV15 TGTGCCACCAGCAGAGATCTGGAAGGGAGGGGTAACACTGAAGCTTTCTTT CATSRDLEGRGNTEAFF
- TRBJ1-4 - TRBV27 TGTGCCAGCAGTTTAAGAGGGTCTAATGAAAAACTGTTTTTT CASSLRGSNEKLFF
TRBD2 TRBJ2-3 once TRBV6-5 TGTGCCAGCTGGCGGGAGCCTGGCACAGATACGCAGTATTTT CASWREPGTDTQYF
TRBD1 TRBJ1-2 - TRBV9 TGTGCCAGCAGCGTAGCCCCCGGGACAGCCTATGGCTACACCTTC CASSVAPGTAYGYTF
- TRBJ1-1 few TRBV6-6 TGTGCCAGCAGTTCAGGGGTGAACACTGAAGCTTTCTTT CASSSGVNTEAFF
- TRBJ1-5 - TRBV7-9 TGTGCCAGCAGCTTAGGGGGGCCTGATCAGCCCCAGCATTTT CASSLGGPDQPQHF
- TRBJ1-5 - TRBV7-2 TGTGCCAGCAGCTTAGCGCAGAATCAGCCCCAGCATTTT CASSLAQNQPQHF
TRBD1 TRBJ1-2 - TRBV29-1 TGCAGCGTTGGGCAGGGGGCGCGGCGACGTGGCTACACCTTC CSVGQGARRRGYTF
TRBD1 TRBJ1-5 - TRBV28 TGTGCCAGCAGTGACGGGACAGGGGGCGGTGGCAATCAGCCCCAGCATTTT CASSDGTGGGGNQPQHF
- TRBJ1-1 - TRBV25-1 TGTGCCAGCAGTGCCTCCAGGGGTCCGTCGGGCGAAGCTTTCTTT CASSASRGPSGEAFF
- TRBJ2-7 once TRBV7-9 TGTTCCAGCATATCTTCGTTAACCTCAGGGTCGTACGAGCAGTACTTC CSSISSLTSGSYEQYF
TRBD2 TRBJ2-1 - TRBV2 TGTGCCAGCAGTGAAGCGAGACTAGCGGGTTACAATGAGCAGTTCTTC CASSEARLAGYNEQFF
TRBD2 TRBJ2-2 - TRBV5-1 TGCGCCAGCAGCTCACCCACTAGCGGGAGCCCTAACACCGGGGAGCTGTTTTTT CASSSPTSGSPNTGELFF
- TRBJ2-5 - TRBV5-6 TGTGCCAGCAGCCTTAATACGGTGTCCCGGGGGACCCAGTACTTC CASSLNTVSRGTQYF
- TRBJ1-1 few TRBV9 TGTGCCAGCAGCGTAGGACAGCGGGCTGAAGCTTTCTTT CASSVGQRAEAFF
TRBD2 TRBJ2-2 - TRBV7-2 TGTGCCAGCAGCTTACCGGGGAGGGGCGGGAACTCTCGTGTCGGGGAGCTGTTTTTT CASSLPGRGGNSRVGELFF
- TRBJ2-3 - TRBV4-1 TGCGCCAGCAGCCAAGTGGGAGTGGAGACTTCGGATTTT CASSQVGVETSDF
TRBD2 TRBJ2-2 - TRBV7-3 TGTGCCAGTGGGGCGGGAGGCGCTGGCGGGGAGCTGTTTTTT CASGAGGAGGELFF
- TRBJ1-6 - TRBV6-5 TGTGCCAGCAGTTACTTCAGTTCACCCCTCCACTTT CASSYFSSPLHF
- TRBJ1-2 - TRBV6-1 TGTGCCAGCAGGGCGGACGGGGACTATGGCTACACCTTC CASRADGDYGYTF
- TRBJ2-2 once TRBV9 TGTGCCAGCAGCCCACGAACCACACTAGCCTTGAGGACCGGGGAGCTGTTTTTT CASSPRTTLALRTGELFF
- TRBJ1-3 - TRBV19 TGTGCCAGTATGGAGGCGGGTTACGGAAACACCATATATTTT CASMEAGYGNTIYF
- TRBJ1-2 - TRBV4-1 TGCGCCAGCAGCCCGGGGGTGGGGTCTCTCTACACCTTC CASSPGVGSLYTF
- TRBJ2-6 - TRBV19 TGTGCCAGTACTAAGAGGAGGGCAGGGGGGAACTCTGGGGCCAACGTCCTGACTTTC CASTKRRAGGNSGANVLTF